What follows are 4 T cell receptor beta chains derived from one specimen sequenced in a study of cytomegalovirus exposure and HLA in healthy donors. Researchers ran the PCR with 60 Vbeta and 13 Jbeta primers. Produced via immunoSEQ multiplex PCR; TCRdb's table is partial and in-frame only. The sample has around 100,000 clones, roughly 85% seen once. Sequencing was carried out using PBMCs. These receptors were obtained from a man aged 55 to 70 in good health and CMV-seropositive.

The J gene is TRBJ2-3, the V gene TRBV30; 11 bases are a match to TRBD2. Germline CDR1 reads GTSNPN; CDR2 reads SVGIG (reference sequence). The CDR3 is 12 residues long. J lost 6 bases, V lost 8 bases, and 4 bases had no gene match. Written as DNA, the CDR3 is TGTGCCCGCTCTAGCGGGGGGGATACGCAGTATTTT. Its translation: CARSSGGDTQYF.

This chain uses TRBV18 with TRBJ1-1; D remains unclear. CDR1 is KGHSH and CDR2 is LQKENI in the germline V gene. With 4 bases removed from V and 4 bases from J, the gap between germline ends came to 7 bases. There are 12 residues in the CDR3. The DNA for the CDR3 is TGTGCCAGCTCACATCCCCGCACTGAAGCTTTCTTT. Residues: CASSHPRTEAFF.

V and J are TRBV5-8 and TRBJ2-7; the D gene is possibly TRBD1 (6 bases). V gave up 9 bases and J gave up 0 bases, with 13 bases separating them. CDR1 and CDR2 (germline): SGHTS, YDEGEE. The CDR3 has 13 amino acids. For the CDR3, the DNA is TGTGCCATCCCATCGGACAGCTCCTACGAGCAGTACTTC. Amino acid sequence: CAIPSDSSYEQYF.

The chain carries TRBV7-2 and TRBJ1-5; D is uncertain. CDR3 length: 14 residues. V lost 4 bases to trimming and J lost 5 bases, with 12 bases between them. Germline values: CDR1 SGHTA, CDR2 FQGNSA. CDR3 DNA: TGTGCCAGCAGCTACCAAGGAGGGTATCAGCCCCAGCATTTT. It codes for CASSYQGGYQPQHF.